These 30 T cell receptor beta chains came from one sample sequenced in a study of T cells in Graves' hyperthyroidism and ophthalmopathy (dated by TCRdb to the late 2010s). Library method: multiplex PCR. Data came from an Illumina HiSeq 2000. The TCR beta CDR3 regions were amplified from RNA transcripts. The first round of RT-PCR for the TCR CDR3 was performed with the HTBI primer set and the Qiagen OneStep RT-PCR kit. TCRdb cleaned the public reads at Q25 with fastp, built clones with MiXCR and kept in-frame beta chains. Identical CDR3 protein sequences are pooled into one entry, listed with their most common genes and DNA. The sample table shows some 320,000 distinct CDR3 sequences, and roughly 13% are seen once. 34% of the sample lies in the top ten. Sequenced sample: blood. Receptor source: a woman in her thirties or forties with Graves' ophthalmopathy.

This clonotype was counted at least ten times. The genes are TRBV7-9 and TRBJ1-4, with D uncertain. Between the trimmed V and J ends, which lost 0 bases and 6 bases, there was a span of 8 bases. Germline V gene lookup returns CDR1 SEHNR and CDR2 FQNEAQ (reference sequence). This CDR3 has 14 residues. In DNA, the CDR3 is TGTGCCAGCAGCTTAGCGCCAGCCTATGAAAAACTGTTTTTT. Protein: CASSLAPAYEKLFF.

This clonotype has just a few counts. The chain employs TRBV20-1 and TRBJ2-7; 12 nucleotides agree with TRBD2. The CDR3 is 19 amino acids. Germline V gene sequence: CDR1 DFQATT, CDR2 SNEGSKA (reference sequence). V shed 1 base, J shed 0 bases, and the junction held 13 bases outside the gene matches. This chain's CDR3 is CSARVSRFRTSGTSYEQYF. In DNA form, the CDR3 reads TGCAGTGCTAGAGTATCCCGGTTCCGGACTAGCGGGACCTCCTACGAGCAGTACTTC.

This clonotype was observed a few times. V usage is TRBV12-5 and J usage is TRBJ1-1; D remains ambiguous. The germline V and J ends were trimmed by 3 bases and 4 bases, with 12 bases remaining between them. The germline CDR1 and CDR2 sequences are LGHNT and FRNRAP. There are 14 residues in the CDR3. CDR3 region: CASGLMGRSTEAFF. CDR3 in DNA: TGTGCTAGTGGTTTAATGGGTAGGAGCACTGAAGCTTTCTTT.

The chain is built from TRBV5-1 and TRBJ2-1, with 9 bases matching TRBD2. The CDR3 runs to 17 residues. V was clipped by 5 bases and J by 0 bases; unmatched bases: 9. CDR1 and CDR2 (germline): SGHRS, YFSETQ. CDR3 DNA sequence: TGCGCCAGCAGTCGAAGCGGGGGGTCAAGCTCCTACAATGAGCAGTTCTTC. Protein sequence: CASSRSGGSSSYNEQFF.

On this clonotype: A much bigger clone sits one base away, suggesting this may be a read error. The chain uses TRBV28 and TRBJ1-2, with D possibly matching TRBD1 (5 bases). Germline CDR1 and CDR2: MDHEN and SYDVKM. The CDR3 runs to 13 residues. CDR3 in amino acids: CASGFGGADGYTF. Written as DNA, the CDR3 is TGTGCCAGCGGTTTTGGGGGTGCTGATGGCTACACCTTC.

This clonotype was counted ten times or more. The rearrangement joins TRBV6-1 to TRBJ2-5, with 9 bases lining up with TRBD1. Trimming cost V 4 bases and J 4 bases; bases outside gene matches: 7. CDR1 is MNHNS and CDR2 is SASEGT in the germline V gene. This CDR3 has 15 amino acids. The CDR3 DNA is TGTGCCAGCAGTGGGGCGGACAGGGGTGGAGAGACCCAGTACTTC. Translation: CASSGADRGGETQYF.

This clonotype has a count of ten or more. The genes are TRBV12-3 or TRBV12-4 and TRBJ2-2, with no clear D. V lost 1 base to trimming and J lost 6 bases, with 15 bases between them. The CDR3 has 16 residues. As DNA, the CDR3 is TGTGCCAGCAGTTTAGGTGGAAATTCTGGGGCCGGGGAGCTGTTTTTT. Residues: CASSLGGNSGAGELFF.

This clonotype was picked up many times. The chain has TRBV7-2 and TRBJ2-5; D is undetermined. Trimming removed 5 bases from V and 7 bases from J, with 8 bases in between. CDR3 length equals 11 residues. Germline-derived CDR1 and CDR2 are SGHTA and FQGNSA. CDR3 sequence reads: CASSLLRTQYF. The CDR3 DNA sequence: TGTGCCAGCAGCCTCCTCCGGACCCAGTACTTC.

CDR3 in DNA: TGTGCCACCAGCAACCTGGGCGAGCAGTACTTC. Residues: CATSNLGEQYF. The V gene is TRBV15, the J gene TRBJ2-7; D remains ambiguous. There are 11 residues in the CDR3. V dropped 4 bases and J dropped 6 bases, with 7 bases sitting between them. Germline CDR1 and CDR2: LNHNV and YYDKDF (reference sequence).

This clonotype was seen many times. The chain joins TRBV5-1 to TRBJ2-1; 9 positions agree with TRBD2. CDR3 length: 16 amino acids. Germline CDR1 is SGHRS and CDR2 is YFSETQ. With V trimmed by 0 bases and J by 8 bases, 9 bases remained unmatched. CDR3 residues: CASSLASSGVLHEQFF. In DNA form, the CDR3 reads TGCGCCAGCAGCTTGGCGTCTAGCGGGGTCCTCCATGAGCAGTTCTTC.

This clonotype came up many times. CDR3 loop: CSASGQGVREGEAFF. The CDR3 DNA reads TGCAGTGCTAGCGGCCAGGGGGTTAGGGAGGGTGAAGCTTTCTTT. The chain couples TRBV20-1 to TRBJ1-1; TRBD1 matches 7 bases. Germline V gives CDR1 DFQATT, CDR2 SNEGSKA (reference sequence). The CDR3 runs 15 residues. The V gene end was trimmed by 3 bases and the J gene end by 7 bases; junction bases not matched to a gene: 14.

V is TRBV5-1 and J is TRBJ2-2; D may be TRBD1 (6 bases). This CDR3 region has 14 residues. V lost 0 bases and J lost 7, with 10 bases in between. CDR1 and CDR2 (germline): SGHRS, YFSETQ. CDR3 DNA: TGCGCCAGCAGCTTGGCAACAGGGTACGGGGAGCTGTTTTTT. Its translation: CASSLATGYGELFF.

This clonotype has a count of ten or more. The genes are TRBV2 and TRBJ1-4; D unresolved. Germline V gene sequence: CDR1 SNHLY, CDR2 FYNNEI. V was shortened by 3 bases and J by 5 bases, with 7 bases between the two germline ends. The CDR3 contains 13 residues. For the CDR3, the DNA is TGTGCCAGCAGTGACAGTAGAAATGAAAAACTGTTTTTT. Protein: CASSDSRNEKLFF.

This chain uses TRBV5-4 with TRBJ2-1; D may be TRBD2 (6 bases). The CDR3 loop spans 13 amino acids. Between the trimmed V and J ends, which lost 1 base and 7 bases, there was a span of 9 bases. Germline loops: CDR1 SGHNT, CDR2 YYREEE (reference sequence). The CDR3 nucleotides are TGTGCCAGCAGCTTGAGGGACTTAAATGAGCAGTTCTTC. It codes for CASSLRDLNEQFF.

This clonotype was detected ten times or more. This chain connects TRBV12-3 or TRBV12-4 to TRBJ2-3; TRBD2 matches at 9 bases. J lost 8 bases, V lost 3 bases, and 15 bases had no gene match. The CDR3 consists of 17 residues. The CDR3 region is CASSLVLGGRASGTQYF. In DNA form, the CDR3 reads TGTGCCAGCAGTTTGGTCTTAGGCGGGAGGGCCTCTGGTACGCAGTATTTT.

This clonotype was detected ten times or more. The J gene is TRBJ1-2, the V gene TRBV7-2; D ambiguous. The V gene's germline CDR1 is SGHTA and CDR2 FQGNSA. The V gene lost 2 bases and the J gene lost 4 bases, with 11 bases spanning the gap. The CDR3 covers 14 residues. The CDR3 region is CASSLLQVGYGYTF. In DNA, the CDR3 is TGTGCCAGCAGCTTATTGCAGGTCGGCTATGGCTACACCTTC. The full variable domain, rest sourced from reference TRBV7-2 and TRBJ1-2, is GAGVSQSPSNKVTEKGKDVELRCDPISGHTALYWYRQSLGQGLEFLIYFQGNSAPDKSGLPSDRFSAERTGGSVSTLTIQRTQQEDSAVYLCASSLLQVGYGYTFGSGTRLTVV.

This clonotype was picked up a small number of times. Here the CDR3 reads CASSVGVSGSSRETQYF. Here the CDR3 DNA reads TGTGCCAGCAGCGTAGGAGTGAGCGGGAGTTCCCGAGAGACCCAGTACTTC. This sequence joins TRBV9 and TRBJ2-5; 8 bases agree with TRBD2. CDR1 and CDR2 (germline): SGDLS, YYNGEE. V was clipped by 0 bases and J by 4 bases; unmatched bases: 11. This CDR3 region has 17 residues.

This clonotype was observed many times. The V and J genes are TRBV10-3 and TRBJ1-1; no reliable D call. The V and J ends lost 7 bases and 1 base respectively, with 7 bases between them. Per the germline V gene, CDR1 is ENHRY and CDR2 is SYGVKD. There are 12 residues in the CDR3. The CDR3 is CAIKSQNTEAFF. In nucleotides, the CDR3 is TGTGCCATCAAAAGCCAGAACACTGAAGCTTTCTTT.

In its sample, this clonotype was seen many times. Here the CDR3 reads CASTLAHDEQFF. CDR3 coding DNA: TGTGCCAGCACTCTAGCGCACGATGAGCAGTTCTTC. This chain links TRBV6-1 with TRBJ2-1, with D tentatively TRBD2 (6 bases). CDR1 MNHNS and CDR2 SASEGT come from the germline V gene. V lost 7 bases to trimming and J lost 8 bases, with 12 bases between them. The CDR3 has 12 amino acids.

This clonotype was detected only a few times. This could be a read error, since a much larger clone is one nucleotide away. The chain uses TRBV2 and TRBJ1-1; a possible D gene is TRBD1 (6 bases). There are 12 residues in the CDR3. CDR1 SNHLY and CDR2 FYNNEI come from the germline V gene. CDR3 DNA sequence: TGTGCCAGGGACAGACTGAACACTGAAGCTCTCTTT. Translation: CARDRLNTEALF.

V gene TRBV28 combines with J gene TRBJ2-5, with TRBD1 as a possible D gene (5 bases). The CDR3 is 10 residues long. Germline V CDR1 and CDR2: MDHEN, SYDVKM. V lost 10 bases and J lost 5, with 8 bases in between. This CDR3 is CATRVETQYF. The CDR3 nucleotides are TGTGCCACCAGGGTTGAGACCCAGTACTTC. Filled out from reference TRBV28 and TRBJ2-5, the complete variable domain reads DVKVTQSSRYLVKRTGEKVFLECVQDMDHENMFWYRQDPGLGLRLIYFSYDVKMKEKGDIPEGYSVSREKKERFSLILESASTNQTSMYLCATRVETQYFGPGTRLLVL.

The J gene is TRBJ1-5, the V gene TRBV11-2, with D possibly being TRBD1 (6 bases). V was cut by 5 bases and J by 4 bases, with 15 bases left in between. The V gene's germline CDR1 is SGHAT and CDR2 FQNNGV. This CDR3 is 15 amino acids long. The CDR3 region has the DNA TGTGCCAGCAGCCTCGATATGGGGGCTAATCAGCCCCAGCATTTT. Translating it yields CASSLDMGANQPQHF.

This clonotype was seen only a few times. This chain joins TRBV19 and TRBJ1-5; possible D gene TRBD1, 6 bases. The CDR3 consists of 14 residues. CDR1 LNHDA and CDR2 SQIVND come from the germline V gene (reference sequence). Trimming stripped 9 bases from V and 5 bases from J, with 17 bases between. CDR3 region: CASKSDRSDQPQHF. The CDR3 region has the DNA TGTGCCAGCAAATCCGACAGGTCAGATCAGCCCCAGCATTTT.

The chain is built from TRBV7-8 and TRBJ2-1; 8 nucleotides agree with TRBD1. The CDR3 is made up of 18 amino acids. The germline V gene has CDR1 SGHVS and CDR2 FQNEAQ. V shed 2 bases and J 4 bases; nucleotides not matched to a gene: 13. For the CDR3, the DNA is TGTGCCAGCAGCTTATTTCTTTCCGGGACAGGCCTTTACAATGAGCAGTTCTTC. Protein: CASSLFLSGTGLYNEQFF.

V gene TRBV19 combines with J gene TRBJ2-1, with 9 bases matching TRBD1. Germline V gene lookup returns CDR1 LNHDA and CDR2 SQIVND (reference sequence). With V trimmed by 2 bases and J by 5 bases, 4 bases remained unmatched. This CDR3 is built from 15 residues. DNA of the CDR3: TGTGCCAGTAGTATAACAGGGGGCGATAACAATGAGCAGTTCTTC. It codes for CASSITGGDNNEQFF.

The chain carries TRBV5-6 and TRBJ2-3; 9 nucleotides line up with TRBD2. The CDR3 consists of 20 residues. The V segment lost 4 bases and the J segment 2 bases; nucleotides outside the gene matches: 20. The V gene's germline CDR1 is SGHDT and CDR2 YYEEEE. The DNA of the CDR3 is TGTGCCAGCAGCCCGAGCCCCGCAGCGGGGGGCCGGGGATCCACAGATACGCAGTATTTT. Residues: CASSPSPAAGGRGSTDTQYF.

This clonotype showed up just a few times. The rearrangement links TRBV3-1 to TRBJ1-5, with 8 bases matching TRBD1. Trimming took 6 bases from V and 7 from J; bases not matched to a gene: 8. The CDR3 totals 14 residues. Per germline, CDR1 LGHDT and CDR2 YNNKEL (reference sequence). The CDR3 bases are TGTGCCAGCAGTAGGGGACAGGCTGGGCAGCCCCAGCATTTT. It translates to CASSRGQAGQPQHF.

This clonotype was seen more than once but under ten times. The genes are TRBV7-9 and TRBJ2-7; D is perhaps TRBD1 or TRBD2 (6 bases each). With 5 bases removed from V and 2 bases from J, the gap between germline ends came to 16 bases. The CDR3 is 15 residues long. From germline, CDR1 is SEHNR and CDR2 FQNEAQ (reference sequence). The CDR3 region is CASSPGADLAYEQYF. The DNA for the CDR3 is TGTGCCAGCAGCCCGGGGGCCGACCTAGCCTACGAGCAGTACTTC.

This clonotype came up many times. This sequence joins TRBV6-5 and TRBJ1-1; no reliable D call. V was clipped by 4 bases and J by 7 bases, with 10 bases between them. The germline CDR1 and CDR2 sequences are MNHEY and SVGAGI. The CDR3 is 12 amino acids. The CDR3 DNA reads TGTGCCAGCAGTTCCACGACTTTTGAAGCTTTCTTT. Translated: CASSSTTFEAFF.

This clonotype was seen many times. CDR3 in DNA: TGTGCCAGCACTACGGACGGCAATCAGCCCCAGCATTTT. Residues: CASTTDGNQPQHF. The genes are TRBV2 and TRBJ1-5, with D unclear. The CDR3 covers 13 residues. V was pared by 7 bases and J by 2 bases, with 9 bases between. Germline V CDR1 and CDR2: SNHLY, FYNNEI.